The next 5 T cell receptor beta chains were all read from a single sample in a study of blood T cell repertoires in COVID-19. Assay used: immunoSEQ multiplex PCR; TCRdb lists only in-frame clones, some missing. The table records around 300,000 clones, about four fifths of them present only once. The sample consisted of peripheral blood. Receptors were obtained from a woman aged 45-65 years who had recovered from COVID-19.

The chain joins TRBV6-6 to TRBJ2-5; the match to TRBD2 covers 8 bases. The CDR3 loop spans 13 amino acids. The germline CDR1 and CDR2 sequences are MNHNY and SVGAGI (reference sequence). V was pared by 7 bases and J by 4 bases, with 5 bases of the junction left unmatched. DNA of the CDR3: TGTGCCAGCACCGGGGGACTAGGAGAGACCCAGTACTTC. This codes for CASTGGLGETQYF.

The CDR3, as DNA: TGTGCCAGCTCGCCTACAGGGGGCTCAGATACGCAGTATTTT. Amino acids: CASSPTGGSDTQYF. The V call is TRBV18, the J call TRBJ2-3, with 9 bases fitting TRBD1. This CDR3 is 14 amino acids long. Germline V gene lookup returns CDR1 KGHSH and CDR2 LQKENI. V shed 6 bases, J shed 4 bases, and the junction held 5 bases outside the gene matches.

The chain joins TRBV6-2 or TRBV6-3 to TRBJ1-5, with 8 bases lining up with TRBD1. The V and J ends lost 2 bases and 7 bases, in that order; junction bases with no gene match: 16. The CDR3 runs 18 residues. Germline V CDR1 and CDR2: MNHEY, SVGEGT. The CDR3 reads CASSYRGTGQGRSQPQHF. The CDR3 DNA follows: TGTGCCAGCAGTTACAGAGGGACAGGACAGGGACGTTCGCAGCCCCAGCATTTT.

CDR3 nucleotides: TGTGCCAGCAGTGAATTCAACAGGGGAAACTATGGCTACACCTTC. It translates to CASSEFNRGNYGYTF. This rearrangement joins TRBV2 to TRBJ1-2, with TRBD1 matching 7 bases. Germline V lookup: CDR1 SNHLY, CDR2 FYNNEI. J was trimmed by 2 bases and V by 2 bases; bases with no gene match: 5. The length of the CDR3 is 15 residues. Together with reference TRBV2 and TRBJ1-2, the CDR3 gives the full variable domain: EPEVTQTPSHQVTQMGQEVILRCVPISNHLYFYWYRQILGQKVEFLVSFYNNEISEKSEIFDDQFSVERPDGSNFTLKIRSTKLEDSAMYFCASSEFNRGNYGYTFGSGTRLTVV.

This chain uses TRBV28 with TRBJ2-3; a weak D match, TRBD2 (6 bases). The germline V and J ends were trimmed by 6 bases and 0 bases, with 19 bases remaining between them. There are 17 residues in the CDR3. Germline V CDR1 and CDR2: MDHEN, SYDVKM. CDR3 protein: CASSLFSGGASTDTQYF. The CDR3 coding sequence is TGTGCCAGCAGCCTTTTCAGCGGAGGGGCTAGCACAGATACGCAGTATTTT.